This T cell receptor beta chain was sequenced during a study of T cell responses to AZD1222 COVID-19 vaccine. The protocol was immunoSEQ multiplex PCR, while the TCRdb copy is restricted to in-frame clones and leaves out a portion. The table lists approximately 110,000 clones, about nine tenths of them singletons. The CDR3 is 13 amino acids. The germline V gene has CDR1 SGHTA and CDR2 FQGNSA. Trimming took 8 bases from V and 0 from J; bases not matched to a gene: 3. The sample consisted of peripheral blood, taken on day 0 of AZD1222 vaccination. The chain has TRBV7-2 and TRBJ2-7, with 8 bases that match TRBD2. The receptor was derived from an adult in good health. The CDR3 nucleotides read TGTGCCAGCGGGAGCGGGAGCTCCTACGAGCAGTACTTC. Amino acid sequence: CASGSGSSYEQYF.